This T cell receptor beta chain was sequenced in a study of blood T cell repertoires in COVID-19. Using immunoSEQ multiplex PCR, the repertoire was profiled, and TCRdb retains in-frame clones only, with some absent. The data show approximately 170,000 clones, over 65% seen once. Two negative PCRs, clearance, or symptom resolution had been documented for recovered Cohort 3 donors. This sequence originates from a woman in her forties or fifties who had recovered from COVID-19. The source material was PBMCs or T cells enriched from blood (not recorded which).

The CDR3 region is CASSPVVAANTDTQYF. The CDR3 nucleotides read TGCGCCAGCAGCCCGGTGGTAGCGGCAAACACAGATACGCAGTATTTT. This chain uses TRBV4-1 with TRBJ2-3; TRBD2 might be the D (6 bases). The germline gives CDR1 MGHRA, CDR2 YSYEKL. V lost 4 bases and J 2 bases, leaving 16 bases between the germline ends. There are 16 residues in the CDR3.